This T cell receptor (beta chain) came from a study of regulatory T cells in long-lasting Graves disease. V gave up 4 bases and J gave up 1 base, with 10 bases separating them. The V gene's germline CDR1 is MNHNS and CDR2 SASEGT. This CDR3 has 14 residues. TCR beta libraries were built with iRepertoire HTBI primers and Arm-PCR of CDR3 regions. A single record per CDR3 protein comes from TCRdb applying MiXCR to the multiplex PCR reads. Of some 450,000 distinct CDR3 sequences in the sample, roughly 15% were seen once. Time point indicated: newly diagnosed GD, antithyroid drugs for less than 3 months. RNA isolated from PBMCs was used to make the TCR library. A further study also used this sample, focusing on T cells in Graves' hyperthyroidism and ophthalmopathy. Per that study: Lactation, pregnancy, other autoimmune disease or uncontrolled infection excluded patients.

The receptor's source is a woman in her thirties with Graves disease. The rearrangement joins TRBV6-1 to TRBJ1-1; tentatively, D is TRBD1 (6 bases). Sequenced material: peripheral blood mononuclear cells (PBMCs), taken at new diagnosis, from a patient treated with antithyroid drugs. The CDR3 nucleotides are TGTGCCAGCAGTGTCAGGGGTTGGAACACTGAAGCTTTCTTT. Encoded protein: CASSVRGWNTEAFF.